This TCR beta chain was obtained from a study of blood T cell repertoires in COVID-19. Study background: Italy, Spain and the United States were the sources of the convalescent and acute COVID-19 samples. The cDNA or gDNA used as material had been derived from T cells, B-cell-depleted T cells, or PBMCs.

V was trimmed by 2 bases and J by 6 bases, leaving 14 bases between them. Germline assignment: CDR1 MNHEY and CDR2 SMNVEV (reference sequence). The CDR3 has 15 amino acids. Per the original methods: Estimates of nucleated cell counts were drawn from the amplification of reference gene primers. Produced via immunoSEQ multiplex PCR; TCRdb's table is partial and in-frame only. That table furnishes V, J and clone size, whereas the DNA furnished D and trimming. This table holds under 350,000 clones, around 88% found once. The specimen sequenced was peripheral blood. The chain joins TRBV27 to TRBJ1-5; a weak D match, TRBD1 (6 bases). The source is a man aged 40-49 years with acute or convalescent COVID-19. The chain's CDR3 is CASSLEGGGGQPQHF. As DNA, the CDR3 is TGTGCCAGCAGTTTAGAGGGGGGGGGAGGTCAGCCCCAGCATTTT.